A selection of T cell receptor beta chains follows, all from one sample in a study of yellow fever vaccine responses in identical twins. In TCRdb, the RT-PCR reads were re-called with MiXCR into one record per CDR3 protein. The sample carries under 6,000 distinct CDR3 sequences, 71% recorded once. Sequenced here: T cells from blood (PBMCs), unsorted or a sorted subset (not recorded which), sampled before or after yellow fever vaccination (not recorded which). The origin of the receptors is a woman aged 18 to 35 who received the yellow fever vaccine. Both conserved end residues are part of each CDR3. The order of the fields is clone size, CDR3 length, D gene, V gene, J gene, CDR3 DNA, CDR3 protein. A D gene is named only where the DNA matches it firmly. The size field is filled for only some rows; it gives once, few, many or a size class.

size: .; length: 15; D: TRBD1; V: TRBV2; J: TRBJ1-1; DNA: TGTGCCAGCAGTGAAACGCCAGGGGGCGGCCCTGAAGCTTTCTTT; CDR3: CASSETPGGGPEAFF
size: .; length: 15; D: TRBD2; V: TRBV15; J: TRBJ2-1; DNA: TGTGCCACCAGCAGAGAAGCGGGGATTTACAATGAGCAGTTCTTC; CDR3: CATSREAGIYNEQFF
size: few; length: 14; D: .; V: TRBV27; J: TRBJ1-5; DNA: TGTGCCAGCAGCCCATCCCGCGGGGATCAGCCCCAGCATTTT; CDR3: CASSPSRGDQPQHF
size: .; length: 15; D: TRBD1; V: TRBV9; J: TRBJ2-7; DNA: TGTGCCAGCAGCGCTCGGGACAGTCCGGGCTACGAGCAGTACTTC; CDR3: CASSARDSPGYEQYF
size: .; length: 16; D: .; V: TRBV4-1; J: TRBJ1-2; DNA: TGCGCCAGCGGAACCTCTCACTCACTTCTAACTATGGGCTACACCTTC; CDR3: CASGTSHSLLTMGYTF
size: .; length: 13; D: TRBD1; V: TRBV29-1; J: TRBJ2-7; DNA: TGCAGCGTGGGGACAGGGGGGGCCTACGAGCAGTACTTC; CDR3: CSVGTGGAYEQYF
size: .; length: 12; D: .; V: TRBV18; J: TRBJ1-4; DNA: TGTGCCAGCTCACCGAGTAATGAAAAACTGTTTTTT; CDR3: CASSPSNEKLFF
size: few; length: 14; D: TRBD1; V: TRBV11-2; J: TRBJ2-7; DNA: TGTGCCAGCAGCTTTAGGACAGGGAGCGACGAGCAGTACTTC; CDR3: CASSFRTGSDEQYF
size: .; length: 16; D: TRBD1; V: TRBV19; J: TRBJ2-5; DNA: TGTGCCAGTAGTTCTCGCGCAGGGGGCCGTGAGGAGACCCAGTACTTC; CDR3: CASSSRAGGREETQYF
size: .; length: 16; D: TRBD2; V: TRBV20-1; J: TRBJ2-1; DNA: TGCAGTGCCAATATAGGACTAGCGGACCCCTGGTATGAGCAGTTCTTC; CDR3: CSANIGLADPWYEQFF
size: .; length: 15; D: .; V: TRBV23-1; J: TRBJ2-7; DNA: TGCGCCAGCAGTCAATCTCAGGGGCAAGCCTACGAGCAGTACTTC; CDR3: CASSQSQGQAYEQYF
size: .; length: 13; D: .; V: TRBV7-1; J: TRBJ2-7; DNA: TGTGCCAGCAGCTCTGGTTCCTCCTACGAGCAGTACTTC; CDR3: CASSSGSSYEQYF
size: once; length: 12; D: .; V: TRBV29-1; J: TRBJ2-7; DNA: TGCAGCGTTGAGGCTGACACCTACGAGCAGTACTTC; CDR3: CSVEADTYEQYF
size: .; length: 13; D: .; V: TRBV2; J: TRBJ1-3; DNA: TGTGCCAGCAGCCCGGACCTGAGAAACACCATATATTTT; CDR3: CASSPDLRNTIYF
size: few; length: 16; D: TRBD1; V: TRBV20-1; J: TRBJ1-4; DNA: TGCAGTGCTAGTAGCGGTCGGTTACAGGGGAATGAAAAACTGTTTTTT; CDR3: CSASSGRLQGNEKLFF
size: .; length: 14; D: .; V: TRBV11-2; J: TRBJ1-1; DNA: TGTGCCAGCAGCTTTTCCAGGGTCACCACTGAAGCTTTCTTT; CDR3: CASSFSRVTTEAFF
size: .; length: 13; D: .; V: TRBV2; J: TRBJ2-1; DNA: TGTGCCAGCAGTGTTCGGCAGTACAATGAGCAGTTCTTC; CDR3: CASSVRQYNEQFF
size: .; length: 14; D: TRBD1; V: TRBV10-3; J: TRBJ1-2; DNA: TGTGCCATCAACGACAGGGGAAACTTTAGTGGCTACACCTTC; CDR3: CAINDRGNFSGYTF
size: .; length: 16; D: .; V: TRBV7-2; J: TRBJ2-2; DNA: TGTGCCAGCAGCTTTGCAGGGGTGGAGAACACCGGGGAGCTGTTTTTT; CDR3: CASSFAGVENTGELFF
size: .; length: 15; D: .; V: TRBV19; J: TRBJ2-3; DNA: TGTGCCAGTAGTGCAGGCCTCCTTAGCACAGATACGCAGTATTTT; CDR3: CASSAGLLSTDTQYF
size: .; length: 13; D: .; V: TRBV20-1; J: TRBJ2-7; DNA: TGCAGTGCTAGAGGCGGCCAGGACTACGAGCAGTACTTC; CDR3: CSARGGQDYEQYF
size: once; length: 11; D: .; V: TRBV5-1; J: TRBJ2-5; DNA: TGCGCCAGCAGTTCTAAAGCGACCCAGTACTTC; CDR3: CASSSKATQYF
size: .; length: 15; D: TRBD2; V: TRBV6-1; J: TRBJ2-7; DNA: TGTGCCAGCAGCCGACTAGCGGGGTCCTCCTACGAGCAGTACTTC; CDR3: CASSRLAGSSYEQYF
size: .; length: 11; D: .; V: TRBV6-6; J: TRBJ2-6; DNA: TGTGCCAGCACTGGGGCCAACGTCCTGACTTTC; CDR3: CASTGANVLTF
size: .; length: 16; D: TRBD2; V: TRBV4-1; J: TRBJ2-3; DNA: TGCGCCAGCAGCCCGACTAGCGGTATTGACACAGATACGCAGTATTTT; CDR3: CASSPTSGIDTDTQYF
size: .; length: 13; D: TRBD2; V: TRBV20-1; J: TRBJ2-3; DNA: TGCAGTACTTGGACTAGCTACACAGATACGCAGTATTTT; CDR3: CSTWTSYTDTQYF